The 25 T cell receptor beta chains in this list originate from one sample, sequenced in a study of early T cells in non-severe SARS-CoV-2 infection. TCRdb called the 5' RACE reads again in MiXCR, with one record for every CDR3 protein. The sample consists of around 50,000 distinct CDR3 sequences, 10% to 15% of them appearing once. The sample was whole blood. The receptors stem from an adult who was a healthcare worker with PCR-confirmed SARS-CoV-2 infection or an uninfected control (not recorded which).

About this clonotype itself: A read error may explain this, as a much larger clone is one base away. The rearrangement joins TRBV5-1 to TRBJ2-6, with 9 nucleotides matching TRBD2. CDR1 is SGHRS and CDR2 is YFSETQ in the germline V gene. The CDR3 spans 18 residues. In DNA, the CDR3 is TGCCCCAGCAGCTTGGCGACTAGCGGAAGCTCTGGGGCCAACGTCCTGACTTTC. Protein sequence: CPSSLATSGSSGANVLTF.

The J gene is TRBJ2-1, the V gene TRBV7-3; the D gene is possibly TRBD2 (5 bases). The germline V and J ends were trimmed by 3 bases and 0 bases, with 6 bases remaining between them. The CDR3 covers 14 residues. CDR1 is SGHTA and CDR2 is FQGTGA in the germline V gene. The CDR3 DNA follows: TGTGCCAGCAGCTTTGGAGGCTCCTACAATGAGCAGTTCTTC. Protein product: CASSFGGSYNEQFF.

There are a few counts of this clonotype. This chain joins TRBV13 and TRBJ2-7; TRBD1 matches 8 bases. This CDR3 comprises 18 residues. Per the germline V gene, CDR1 is PRHDT and CDR2 is FYEKMQ (reference sequence). Germline trimming cut 5 bases from V and 2 bases from J; bases unmatched to any gene: 17. In DNA form, the CDR3 reads TGTGCCAGCAGCCCGACCGGGACAGGACATAGAGGAGCCTACGAGCAGTACTTC. Its translation is CASSPTGTGHRGAYEQYF.

The gene calls are TRBV7-3 and TRBJ1-2; D is ambiguous. The CDR3 has 13 residues. V was shortened by 6 bases and J by 6 bases, with 14 bases between the two germline ends. In germline, CDR1 is SGHTA, CDR2 FQGTGA. In nucleotides, the CDR3 is TGTGCCAGCAGTTTGAGAGGGTATGATGGCTACACCTTC. Amino acids: CASSLRGYDGYTF.

The chain recombines TRBV5-6 with TRBJ2-7, with 7 bases matching TRBD1. Per germline, CDR1 SGHDT and CDR2 YYEEEE. V trimming: 6 bases; J trimming: 1 base; junction bases outside the gene matches: 7. The length of the CDR3 is 14 residues. The CDR3 loop reads CASTRDSASYEQYF. The CDR3 DNA follows: TGTGCCAGCACCAGGGACAGCGCTTCCTACGAGCAGTACTTC.

The sample holds many counts of this clonotype. CDR3 in amino acids: CASSLRAAQETQYF. CDR3 coding DNA: TGTGCCAGCAGCTTGAGAGCGGCCCAAGAGACCCAGTACTTC. The V and J genes are TRBV5-6 and TRBJ2-5, with D possibly matching TRBD2 (5 bases). V lost 1 base, J lost 1 base, and 8 bases lay in between. The length of the CDR3 is 14 residues. Germline V gene lookup returns CDR1 SGHDT and CDR2 YYEEEE.

This clonotype was counted only a few times. The chain combines TRBV6-1 with TRBJ2-3; maybe TRBD2 (5 bases). The V end was cut by 4 bases, the J end by 11 bases, with 7 bases between. This CDR3 has 10 amino acids. In germline, CDR1 is MNHNS, CDR2 SASEGT. The CDR3 region is CASSGGKQYF. In DNA form, the CDR3 reads TGTGCCAGCAGTGGAGGGAAGCAGTATTTT.

This clonotype was recorded many times. The V call is TRBV15, the J call TRBJ1-1; perhaps TRBD1 as D (6 bases). Germline V gene data show CDR1 as LNHNV and CDR2 as YYDKDF (reference sequence). The V end lost 2 bases, the J end lost 4 bases, and 14 bases lay between the germline ends. CDR3 length equals 15 residues. This CDR3 reads CATSRQGPGGTEAFF. DNA of the CDR3: TGTGCCACCAGCAGACAGGGGCCCGGGGGCACTGAAGCTTTCTTT. Looking up the rest from reference TRBV15 and TRBJ1-1 gives the full variable domain: DAMVIQNPRYQVTQFGKPVTLSCSQTLNHNVMYWYQQKSSQAPKLLFHYYDKDFNNEADTPDNFQSRRPNTSFCFLDIRSPGLGDTAMYLCATSRQGPGGTEAFFGQGTRLTVV.

At least ten counts were recorded for this clonotype. The CDR3 DNA reads as TGTGCCAGCAGCCCCATCCGGCGGGAGCTCGAGCAGTACTTC. The encoded protein is CASSPIRRELEQYF. This chain joins TRBV3-1 and TRBJ2-7; 7 bases fit TRBD2. CDR1 and CDR2 (germline): LGHDT, YNNKEL (reference sequence). The CDR3 is 14 residues long. J gave up 6 bases and V 4 bases, and 9 bases lay outside the gene matches.

This clonotype showed up just a few times. The rearrangement joins TRBV20-1 to TRBJ2-3; 9 nucleotides match TRBD2. This CDR3 region has 15 residues. The germline gives CDR1 DFQATT, CDR2 SNEGSKA (reference sequence). V shed 2 bases and J 1 base; nucleotides not matched to a gene: 4. CDR3: CSARILAGRTDTQYF. Here the CDR3 DNA reads TGCAGTGCTAGAATCCTAGCGGGACGCACAGATACGCAGTATTTT.

This clonotype has more than one count but fewer than ten. The DNA of the CDR3 is TGTGCCAGCAGGACAGGCGGGGTCTCTGGGGCCAACGTCCTGACTTTC. It specifies CASRTGGVSGANVLTF. The rearrangement uses TRBV6-5 and TRBJ2-6; either TRBD1 or TRBD2 may fit D (6 bases each). The germline V gene encodes CDR1 MNHEY and CDR2 SVGAGI. Between the trimmed V and J ends, which lost 6 bases and 0 bases, there was a span of 12 bases. The CDR3 extends over 16 amino acids.

This clonotype came up many times. This chain uses TRBV12-3 or TRBV12-4 with TRBJ2-1; no firm D call. V shed 1 base and J shed 0 bases, with 7 bases lying between them. The CDR3 is 15 amino acids. The CDR3 region is CASSLGVPSYNEQFF. Here the CDR3 DNA reads TGTGCCAGCAGTTTAGGGGTGCCCTCCTACAATGAGCAGTTCTTC.

There are many counts of this clonotype. The CDR3 loop reads CASRRTQGKYNEQFF. The CDR3 DNA is TGTGCCAGCAGACGCACACAGGGGAAGTACAATGAGCAGTTCTTC. The chain links TRBV11-2 to TRBJ2-1; TRBD1 matches at 7 bases. Germline V CDR1 and CDR2: SGHAT, FQNNGV. Germline trimming cut 6 bases from V and 4 bases from J; bases unmatched to any gene: 9. The CDR3 covers 15 residues. The full variable domain, completed using reference TRBV11-2 and TRBJ2-1, is EAGVAQSPRYKIIEKRQSVAFWCNPISGHATLYWYQQILGQGPKLLIQFQNNGVVDDSQLPKDRFSAERLKGVDSTLKIQPAKLEDSAVYLCASRRTQGKYNEQFFGPGTRLTVL.

Here the CDR3 DNA reads TGTGCCAGCAGCCAACTGACGGGACTAGCGGCTTACAATGAGCAGTTCTTC. This codes for CASSQLTGLAAYNEQFF. The chain has TRBV3-1 and TRBJ2-1; 11 bases agree with TRBD2. The V gene end was trimmed by 2 bases and the J gene end by 4 bases; junction bases not matched to a gene: 7. The V gene's germline CDR1 is LGHDT and CDR2 YNNKEL (reference sequence). The CDR3 loop spans 17 amino acids.

There are many counts of this clonotype. The chain carries TRBV7-6 and TRBJ2-2; weak D call: TRBD1 (6 bases). Germline lookup yields CDR1 SGHVS and CDR2 FNYEAQ. With 5 bases removed from V and 0 bases from J, the gap between germline ends came to 13 bases. The CDR3 is 16 amino acids. The CDR3 protein is CASSLTQGSNTGELFF. The DNA of the CDR3 is TGTGCCAGCAGCCTCACACAGGGATCGAACACCGGGGAGCTGTTTTTT.

This clonotype was picked up one time. V and J are TRBV5-5 and TRBJ2-3, with TRBD2 identical over 10 bases. The V gene end was trimmed by 0 bases and the J gene end by 11 bases; junction bases not matched to a gene: 12. Per the germline V gene, CDR1 is SGHKS and CDR2 is YYEKEE (reference sequence). The CDR3 has 16 residues. CDR3 sequence reads: CASSLVGGLAGAEQYF. As DNA, the CDR3 is TGTGCCAGCAGCTTGGTAGGAGGGCTAGCGGGAGCGGAGCAGTATTTT.

Ten or more counts support this clonotype. This chain connects TRBV12-3 or TRBV12-4 to TRBJ1-4, with unresolved D. V lost 7 bases and J 8 bases, leaving 20 bases between the germline ends. CDR3 length: 15 amino acids. CDR3 in amino acids: CASTSKVPPWEKLFF. CDR3 bases: TGTGCCAGCACTAGCAAGGTTCCGCCTTGGGAAAAACTGTTTTTT.

At least ten counts were recorded for this clonotype. The chain uses TRBV29-1 and TRBJ2-2; D is uncertain. Germline V CDR1 and CDR2: SQVTM, ANQGSEA. The V gene lost 4 bases and the J gene lost 5 bases, with 11 bases spanning the gap. The CDR3 consists of 13 residues. The CDR3 here is CSVGLGRTGELFF. CDR3 coding DNA: TGCAGCGTTGGACTGGGCCGGACCGGGGAGCTGTTTTTT.

This chain uses TRBV27 with TRBJ2-1; 7 positions agree with TRBD1. V was pared by 4 bases and J by 12 bases, with 9 bases of the junction left unmatched. Germline CDR1 MNHEY, CDR2 SMNVEV (reference sequence). The CDR3 loop spans 13 amino acids. The CDR3 nucleotides read TGTGCCAGCAGTTCGCGACAGGGCTTAGGGCAGTTCTTC. This sequence encodes CASSSRQGLGQFF.

There are many counts of this clonotype. This sequence joins TRBV5-4 and TRBJ2-2; D might be TRBD1 or TRBD2, each matching 5 bases. The CDR3 sequence is 14 residues long. CDR1 is SGHNT, CDR2 YYREEE, per germline (reference sequence). With 4 bases removed from V and 1 base from J, the gap between germline ends came to 8 bases. The CDR3 sequence is CASSRGVNTGELFF. For the CDR3, the DNA is TGTGCCAGCAGCCGGGGCGTGAACACCGGGGAGCTGTTTTTT.

The chain is built from TRBV2 and TRBJ2-2, with a possible D match to TRBD2 (6 bases). The CDR3 runs to 14 residues. Trimming stripped 4 bases from V and 10 bases from J, with 16 bases between. Germline V CDR1 and CDR2: SNHLY, FYNNEI. For the CDR3, the DNA is TGTGCCAGCAGTGCGAAGCAGGGACTTATGGAGCTGTTTTTT. Translated: CASSAKQGLMELFF.

In its sample, this clonotype was seen many times. CDR3 in amino acids: CASSAHSGGRRGEAFF. CDR3 nucleotides: TGCGCCAGCAGTGCCCACTCTGGGGGGCGCCGAGGTGAAGCTTTCTTT. The genes are TRBV10-1 and TRBJ1-1; the D gene is possibly TRBD1 (6 bases). Between the trimmed V and J ends, which lost 4 bases and 7 bases, there was a span of 22 bases. The CDR3 spans 16 residues. Germline values: CDR1 WNHNN, CDR2 SYGVQD (reference sequence).

This clonotype was counted many times. This chain joins TRBV5-8 and TRBJ1-1; D not resolved. The CDR3 is 11 amino acids. Germline CDR1 and CDR2: SGHTS and YDEGEE. Trimming left V 0 bases short and J 7 bases short, with 4 bases between. This chain's CDR3 is CASSLGYEAFF. In DNA, the CDR3 is TGTGCCAGCAGCTTGGGCTATGAAGCTTTCTTT.

This clonotype has at least ten counts. The chain carries TRBV14 and TRBJ2-7, with D unclear. V was trimmed by 0 bases and J by 6 bases, leaving 9 bases between them. Germline values: CDR1 SGHDN, CDR2 FVKESK. The CDR3 runs to 13 residues. CDR3 residues: CASSQEPPGEQYF. In DNA form, the CDR3 reads TGTGCCAGCAGCCAAGAGCCTCCTGGCGAGCAGTACTTC.

CDR3 nucleotide sequence: TGTGCCAGCAGCCCAAGTGGAAACACCATATATTTT. This sequence encodes CASSPSGNTIYF. This sequence joins TRBV11-2 and TRBJ1-3; D gene ambiguous. The V end lost 5 bases, the J end lost 3 bases, and 5 bases lay between the germline ends. The CDR3 consists of 12 residues. Per the germline V gene, CDR1 is SGHAT and CDR2 is FQNNGV.